The 31 T cell receptor beta chains below come from one sample, sequenced in a study of blood T cell repertoires in COVID-19. Profiled with immunoSEQ multiplex PCR; TCRdb holds only in-frame clones, not every one. The data contain some 180,000 clones, around 85% of them seen just once; the ten biggest clones take up less than 25%. The sequenced sample was peripheral blood. Receptor source: a man between 65 and 85 years old with active or convalescent COVID-19.

The rearrangement links TRBV13 to TRBJ1-1; 7 positions match TRBD1. The CDR3 is made up of 15 amino acids. V lost 1 base, J lost 1 base, and 3 bases stayed unmatched. Germline CDR1 and CDR2: PRHDT and FYEKMQ (reference sequence). The CDR3 bases are TGTGCCAGCAGCTTAGCCGGGACAGCGAACACTGAAGCTTTCTTT. It encodes CASSLAGTANTEAFF.

The chain recombines TRBV28 with TRBJ2-7; a weak D match, TRBD2 (5 bases). The V gene's germline CDR1 is MDHEN and CDR2 SYDVKM. Deletions cut 8 bases from V and 1 base from J, with 12 bases between. The length of the CDR3 is 13 residues. DNA of the CDR3: TGTGCCAGCTTAAGCGGCGGATCCTACGAGCAGTACTTC. This translates into CASLSGGSYEQYF.

The V gene is TRBV6-6, the J gene TRBJ1-1; TRBD1 matches 7 bases. CDR1 and CDR2 (germline): MNHNY, SVGAGI (reference sequence). There are 14 residues in the CDR3. V lost 9 bases and J lost 2; bases outside the gene matches: 9. The CDR3 is CASKEGQKNTEAFF. CDR3 sequence (DNA): TGTGCCAGTAAGGAGGGACAGAAAAACACTGAAGCTTTCTTT.

CDR3 protein: CASSFSNTGELFF. The CDR3 DNA reads as TGTGCCAGCAGTTTTAGTAACACCGGGGAGCTGTTTTTT. V is TRBV27 and J is TRBJ2-2; D ambiguous. Trimming removed 3 bases from V and 2 bases from J, with 4 bases in between. The length of the CDR3 is 13 residues. Germline CDR1 is MNHEY and CDR2 is SMNVEV (reference sequence).

The chain has TRBV7-9 and TRBJ2-7, with 11 bases identical to TRBD2. Trimming removed 1 base from V and 2 bases from J; junction bases left unmatched: 10. The CDR3 runs to 18 residues. The germline CDR1 and CDR2 sequences are SEHNR and FQNEAQ (reference sequence). CDR3 in DNA: TGTGCCAGCAGCTTAGTTAGCGGGGGGGCCGGAGAGGCCTACGAGCAGTACTTC. Encoded protein: CASSLVSGGAGEAYEQYF.

V and J are TRBV2 and TRBJ2-2, with D perhaps matching TRBD1 (6 bases). The CDR3 has 14 residues. Trimming took off 6 bases at V and 8 bases at J, with 16 bases between the two ends. Germline V gene lookup returns CDR1 SNHLY and CDR2 FYNNEI. The CDR3 coding sequence is TGTGCCAGCAGAAAAGAGACAGGCTGGGGGGAGCTGTTTTTT. This codes for CASRKETGWGELFF. The full variable domain, with the rest looked up from reference TRBV2 and TRBJ2-2, is EPEVTQTPSHQVTQMGQEVILRCVPISNHLYFYWYRQILGQKVEFLVSFYNNEISEKSEIFDDQFSVERPDGSNFTLKIRSTKLEDSAMYFCASRKETGWGELFFGEGSRLTVL.

The V and J genes are TRBV19 and TRBJ1-5; D is ambiguous. V was clipped by 6 bases and J by 0 bases, with 18 bases between them. In germline, CDR1 is LNHDA, CDR2 SQIVND (reference sequence). The CDR3 has 17 amino acids. As DNA, the CDR3 is TGTGCCAGTAGACAACCCAGCGATTTATATAGCAATCAGCCCCAGCATTTT. Translating it yields CASRQPSDLYSNQPQHF.

This chain connects TRBV6-2 or TRBV6-3 to TRBJ2-7, with 14 bases aligning to TRBD2. Trimming removed 5 bases from V and 6 bases from J; junction bases left unmatched: 3. The CDR3 runs to 14 residues. Per germline, CDR1 MNHEY and CDR2 SVGEGT. This CDR3 is CASSRLAGGREQYF. The CDR3 nucleotides are TGTGCCAGCAGTAGACTAGCGGGGGGGCGCGAGCAGTACTTC.

This clone has a handful of counts. V and J are TRBV3-1 (or the pseudogene TRBV3-2) and TRBJ1-4; 9 bases agree with TRBD1. The CDR3 contains 14 residues. V trimming: 4 bases; J trimming: 7 bases; junction bases outside the gene matches: 4. Germline V gene lookup returns CDR1 LGHDT and CDR2 YNNKEL (reference sequence). The CDR3 DNA reads as TGTGCCAGCAGCCTGACAGGGGGTGCTGAAAAACTGTTTTTT. It translates to CASSLTGGAEKLFF.

J is TRBJ2-2 and V is TRBV5-5; TRBD1 matches 7 bases. The V gene's germline CDR1 is SGHKS and CDR2 YYEKEE (reference sequence). V lost 1 base to trimming and J lost 6 bases; unmatched junction nucleotides: 3. There are 14 residues in the CDR3. The CDR3 spells CASSLQGESGELFF. DNA for the CDR3: TGTGCCAGCAGCTTGCAGGGGGAATCCGGGGAGCTGTTTTTT.

J is TRBJ2-1 and V is TRBV21-1; the D segment call TRBD1 is taken from the table without a DNA check. TRBV21-1 is marked as a pseudogene. The CDR3 consists of 16 residues. This CDR3 is CASSKSNRGRDNEQFF. The CDR3, as DNA: TGTGCCAGCAGCAAAAGTAACAGGGGAAGGGACAATGAGCAGTTCTTC.

The gene calls are TRBV18 and TRBJ1-5; 8 nucleotides agree with TRBD1. There are 14 residues in the CDR3. Germline trimming cut 3 bases from V and 7 bases from J; bases unmatched to any gene: 5. Per germline, CDR1 KGHSH and CDR2 LQKENI. CDR3 in amino acids: CASSPIGQGQPQHF. CDR3 DNA sequence: TGTGCCAGCTCACCGATAGGACAGGGACAGCCCCAGCATTTT.

This sequence joins TRBV7-8 and TRBJ2-7; no definite D call. From germline, CDR1 is SGHVS and CDR2 FQNEAQ. Trimming left V 4 bases short and J 2 bases short, with 9 bases between. There are 13 residues in the CDR3. The CDR3 bases are TGTGCCAGCAGCTCCCCAGGAACCTACGAGCAGTACTTC. Protein product: CASSSPGTYEQYF. The full variable domain, its missing parts supplied by reference TRBV7-8 and TRBJ2-7, is GAGVSQSPRYKVAKRGQDVALRCDPISGHVSLFWYQQALGQGPEFLTYFQNEAQLDKSGLPSDRFFAERPEGSVSTLKIQRTQQEDSAVYLCASSSPGTYEQYFGPGTRLTVT.

The chain recombines TRBV20-1 with TRBJ2-1; 7 bases map to TRBD1. J was trimmed by 6 bases and V by 3 bases; bases with no gene match: 2. Germline V CDR1 and CDR2: DFQATT, SNEGSKA (reference sequence). This CDR3 spans 12 amino acids. Here the CDR3 DNA reads TGCAGTGCTAGTGGGGACAGCAATGAGCAGTTCTTC. Translation: CSASGDSNEQFF.

This rearrangement joins TRBV11-3 to TRBJ1-1; 8 bases are shared with TRBD1. After removal of 5 bases from V and 3 bases from J, the junction contained 2 bases not matched to a gene. CDR1 and CDR2 from the germline V gene are SGHNT and YENEEA. The CDR3 extends over 13 amino acids. CDR3 sequence (DNA): TGTGCCAGCAGCGGACAGGGTGACACTGAAGCTTTCTTT. Translated: CASSGQGDTEAFF.

J is TRBJ2-6 and V is TRBV19, with 9 bases aligning to TRBD1. Trimming at V came to 4 bases and at J to 2 bases, leaving 0 bases not matched to a gene. CDR1 and CDR2 from the germline V gene are LNHDA and SQIVND (reference sequence). The CDR3 loop spans 15 amino acids. In DNA, the CDR3 is TGTGCCAGTAGTAACAGGGGGCCTGGGGCCAACGTCCTGACTTTC. As protein: CASSNRGPGANVLTF.

This chain joins TRBV13 and TRBJ1-5; D uncertain. Between the trimmed V and J ends, which lost 2 bases and 2 bases, there was a span of 13 bases. Looked up from germline, CDR1 is PRHDT and CDR2 is FYEKMQ (reference sequence). The CDR3 loop spans 16 amino acids. The CDR3 loop is CASSLTGRGGNQPQHF. In DNA, the CDR3 is TGTGCCAGCAGCTTAACTGGGCGGGGTGGCAATCAGCCCCAGCATTTT.

This chain links TRBV4-3 with TRBJ1-2; weak D call: TRBD1 (6 bases). Germline-derived CDR1 and CDR2 are LGHNA and YSLEER. The CDR3 totals 16 residues. V lost 0 bases, J lost 4 bases, and 15 bases lay in between. In DNA form, the CDR3 reads TGCGCCAGCAGCCAAGATAGATGGGGGCGCGGCTATGGCTACACCTTC. As protein: CASSQDRWGRGYGYTF.

This chain uses TRBV6-2 or TRBV6-3 with TRBJ2-2, with 9 nucleotides matching TRBD1. The CDR3 contains 17 residues. The germline V gene has CDR1 MNHEY and CDR2 SVGEGT. V gave up 0 bases and J gave up 4 bases; unmatched junction bases: 6. The CDR3 region has the DNA TGTGCCAGCAGTTACTCCCCCGGGACAGGGCCCACCGGGGAGCTGTTTTTT. Its protein is CASSYSPGTGPTGELFF.

The chain couples TRBV10-2 to TRBJ1-6; 8 positions match TRBD1. The CDR3 loop spans 20 amino acids. J was trimmed by 0 bases and V by 6 bases; bases with no gene match: 16. CDR1 and CDR2 (germline): WSHSY, SAAADI. CDR3 residues: CASSLRPGQGKGSYNSPLHF. The DNA for the CDR3 is TGCGCCAGCAGCCTCCGGCCCGGACAGGGCAAGGGCTCCTATAATTCACCCCTCCACTTT.

Worth noting for this clone: The sample carries other DNA sequences with the same CDR3. The chain joins TRBV28 to TRBJ1-5, with TRBD1 identical over 8 bases. V lost 4 bases to trimming and J lost 2 bases; unmatched junction nucleotides: 4. This CDR3 has 15 residues. Germline values: CDR1 MDHEN, CDR2 SYDVKM. In DNA form, the CDR3 reads TGTGCCAGCAGTTCCGGACAGGGCGGCAATCAGCCCCAGCATTTT. Amino acid sequence: CASSSGQGGNQPQHF.

The chain combines TRBV28 with TRBJ2-2, with 12 bases that match TRBD2. The V segment lost 6 bases and the J segment 6 bases; nucleotides outside the gene matches: 17. Germline loops: CDR1 MDHEN, CDR2 SYDVKM. The CDR3 spans 19 residues. The CDR3: CASSPRLAGAWSGAGELFF. CDR3 DNA: TGTGCCAGCAGCCCTAGACTAGCGGGAGCGTGGTCGGGTGCCGGGGAGCTGTTTTTT.

The V and J genes are TRBV4-3 and TRBJ2-3; 12 bases are shared with TRBD2. The CDR3 length is 16 residues. The germline V gene encodes CDR1 LGHNA and CDR2 YSLEER. V lost 3 bases and J lost 0; bases outside the gene matches: 1. CDR3 in DNA: TGCGCCAGCAGCCACCTAGCGGGAGGGAGCACAGATACGCAGTATTTT. Translation: CASSHLAGGSTDTQYF.

This chain uses TRBV7-9 with TRBJ1-5; D call uncertain. Per germline, CDR1 SEHNR and CDR2 FQNEAQ (reference sequence). This CDR3 has 15 amino acids. Trimming took off 5 bases at V and 0 bases at J, with 11 bases between the two ends. The CDR3 bases are TGTGCCAGCAGCCCCACAGTTAGTAGCAATCAGCCCCAGCATTTT. This sequence encodes CASSPTVSSNQPQHF.

This clone showed up just once. The V gene is TRBV20-1, the J gene TRBJ2-2; tentative D call: TRBD2 (6 bases). Trimming left V 3 bases short and J 8 bases short, with 16 bases between. The CDR3 loop spans 14 amino acids. Germline-derived CDR1 and CDR2 are DFQATT and SNEGSKA (reference sequence). CDR3 region: CSASSAGSGGELFF. The CDR3 DNA reads TGCAGTGCTAGTTCGGCGGGGAGCGGGGGGGAGCTGTTTTTT.

The chain joins TRBV7-2 to TRBJ2-3, with TRBD1 identical over 9 bases. CDR3 length equals 13 residues. The J segment lost 5 bases and the V segment lost 6 bases, leaving 3 bases of the junction unmatched. CDR1 is SGHTA, CDR2 FQGNSA, per germline. Written as DNA, the CDR3 is TGTGCCAGCAGTCGGGACAGGGTAGATACGCAGTATTTT. Its translation: CASSRDRVDTQYF.

The J gene is TRBJ2-5, the V gene TRBV28, with 8 bases identical to TRBD2. CDR3 length: 15 amino acids. J gave up 1 base and V 7 bases, and 8 bases lay outside the gene matches. Germline V gives CDR1 MDHEN, CDR2 SYDVKM. CDR3 sequence reads: CASTVGGVTQETQYF. The CDR3 DNA sequence: TGTGCCAGCACCGTCGGGGGGGTCACCCAAGAGACCCAGTACTTC.

This chain joins TRBV29-1 and TRBJ1-2; D possibly corresponds to TRBD1 (5 bases). Germline V lookup: CDR1 SQVTM, CDR2 ANQGSEA. Trimming cost V 6 bases and J 5 bases, with 13 bases left between them. The CDR3 sequence is 12 residues long. The CDR3 loop is CSVHIPGYGYTF. The CDR3 DNA follows: TGCAGCGTGCATATACCAGGGTATGGCTACACCTTC.

V and J are TRBV18 and TRBJ2-4; 9 bases are shared with TRBD1. The CDR3 covers 15 residues. V lost 2 bases to trimming and J lost 3 bases; unmatched junction nucleotides: 2. Germline CDR1 KGHSH, CDR2 LQKENI. In DNA form, the CDR3 reads TGTGCCAGCTCACCAGTGACAGGGGGCAAAAACATTCAGTACTTC. This translates into CASSPVTGGKNIQYF.

As regards this clone: The same CDR3 can be traced to other DNA sequences in this sample. The chain combines TRBV18 with TRBJ2-5; no reliable D call. V was pared by 5 bases and J by 1 base, with 5 bases between. Per the germline V gene, CDR1 is KGHSH and CDR2 is LQKENI. This CDR3 comprises 12 residues. Here the CDR3 reads CASSGSQETQYF. For the CDR3, the DNA is TGTGCCAGCTCAGGCTCCCAAGAGACCCAGTACTTC.

This chain uses TRBV10-3 with TRBJ2-5; D is unresolved. There are 12 residues in the CDR3. Trimming cost V 4 bases and J 2 bases, with 5 bases left between them. Germline V gene sequence: CDR1 ENHRY, CDR2 SYGVKD. The CDR3 spells CAISVQQETQYF. The CDR3 coding sequence is TGTGCCATCAGTGTACAGCAAGAGACCCAGTACTTC.